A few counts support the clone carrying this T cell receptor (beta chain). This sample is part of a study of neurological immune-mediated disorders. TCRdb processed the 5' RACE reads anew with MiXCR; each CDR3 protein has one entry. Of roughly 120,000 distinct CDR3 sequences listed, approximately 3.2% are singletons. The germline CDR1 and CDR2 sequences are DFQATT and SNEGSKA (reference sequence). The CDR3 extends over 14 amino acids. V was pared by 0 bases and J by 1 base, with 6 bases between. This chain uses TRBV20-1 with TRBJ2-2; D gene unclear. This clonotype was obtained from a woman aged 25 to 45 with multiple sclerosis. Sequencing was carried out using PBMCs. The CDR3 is CSARDRWNTGELFF. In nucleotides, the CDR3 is TGCAGTGCTAGAGATCGGTGGAACACCGGGGAGCTGTTTTTT.